One TCR beta chain is described in this entry. This sample is part of a study of blood T cell repertoires in COVID-19. The wider study: Sites in the United States, Italy and Spain provided acute and convalescent COVID-19 samples.

The CDR3 sequence is 12 residues long. The V and J ends lost 8 bases and 4 bases respectively, with 11 bases between them. Germline values: CDR1 SNHLY, CDR2 FYNNEI. Sequenced by immunoSEQ multiplex PCR; TCRdb stores in-frame clones only, minus some. The data hold some 200,000 clones, with approximately 84% observed a single time. The receptor was derived from a woman aged 50 to 65 with active or convalescent COVID-19. The sample consisted of peripheral blood. V gene TRBV2 combines with J gene TRBJ2-5; a weak D match, TRBD1 (5 bases). The CDR3 sequence is CASGQGRETQYF. CDR3 bases: TGTGCCAGCGGTCAGGGTAGAGAGACCCAGTACTTC.